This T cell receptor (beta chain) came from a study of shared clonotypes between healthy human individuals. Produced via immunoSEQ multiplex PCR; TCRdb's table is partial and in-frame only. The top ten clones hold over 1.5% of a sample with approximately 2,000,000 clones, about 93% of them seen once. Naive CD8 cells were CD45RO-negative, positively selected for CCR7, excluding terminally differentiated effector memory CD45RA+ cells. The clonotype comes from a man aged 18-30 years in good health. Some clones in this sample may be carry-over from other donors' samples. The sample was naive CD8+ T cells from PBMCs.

CDR3 coding DNA: TGCGCCAGCAGCCACACATGGACAGGGGCGTCCGGGGAGCTGTTTTTT. Its protein product is CASSHTWTGASGELFF. This rearrangement joins TRBV5-1 to TRBJ2-2, with TRBD1 identical over 9 bases. Germline values: CDR1 SGHRS, CDR2 YFSETQ. The CDR3 length is 16 residues. The junction had 10 bases not matched to a gene; V was cut back by 4 bases and J by 6 bases.